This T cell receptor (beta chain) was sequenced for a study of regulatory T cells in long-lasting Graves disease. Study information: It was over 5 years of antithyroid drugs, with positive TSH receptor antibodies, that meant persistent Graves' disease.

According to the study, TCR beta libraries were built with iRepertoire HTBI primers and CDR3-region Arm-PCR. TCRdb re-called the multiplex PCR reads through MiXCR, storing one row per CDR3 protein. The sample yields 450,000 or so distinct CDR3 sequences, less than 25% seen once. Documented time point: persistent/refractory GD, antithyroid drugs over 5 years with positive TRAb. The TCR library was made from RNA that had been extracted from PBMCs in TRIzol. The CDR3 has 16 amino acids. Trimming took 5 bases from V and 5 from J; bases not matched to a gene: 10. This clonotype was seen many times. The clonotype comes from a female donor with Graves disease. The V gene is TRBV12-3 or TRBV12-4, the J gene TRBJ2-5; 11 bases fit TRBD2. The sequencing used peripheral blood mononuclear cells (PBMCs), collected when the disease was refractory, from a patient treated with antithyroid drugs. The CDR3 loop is CASSPGIAGGGETQYF. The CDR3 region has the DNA TGTGCCAGCAGTCCTGGGATAGCGGGAGGGGGGGAGACCCAGTACTTC.